This T cell receptor beta chain was captured by sequencing in a study of blood T cell repertoires in COVID-19. In the original processing: Amplification from reference gene primers served as the basis for estimated nucleated cell counts. Data came from immunoSEQ multiplex PCR; TCRdb stores just in-frame clones and leaves some out. Clone size and the V and J calls come from that table; the DNA yielded D and trimming. The sample has around 400,000 clones, around 92% seen once; the top ten hold 1.2%. The CDR3 is 14 amino acids. In germline, CDR1 is SGHDN, CDR2 FVKESK. Trimming pared 4 bases from V and 3 bases from J, leaving 10 bases between.

What was sequenced was peripheral blood. The receptor's source is a man aged 35 to 55 with acute or convalescent COVID-19. The chain combines TRBV14 with TRBJ2-1, with D possibly matching TRBD2 (5 bases). The CDR3: CASSPPGYYNEQFF. CDR3 coding DNA: TGTGCCAGCAGCCCGCCGGGATACTACAATGAGCAGTTCTTC.